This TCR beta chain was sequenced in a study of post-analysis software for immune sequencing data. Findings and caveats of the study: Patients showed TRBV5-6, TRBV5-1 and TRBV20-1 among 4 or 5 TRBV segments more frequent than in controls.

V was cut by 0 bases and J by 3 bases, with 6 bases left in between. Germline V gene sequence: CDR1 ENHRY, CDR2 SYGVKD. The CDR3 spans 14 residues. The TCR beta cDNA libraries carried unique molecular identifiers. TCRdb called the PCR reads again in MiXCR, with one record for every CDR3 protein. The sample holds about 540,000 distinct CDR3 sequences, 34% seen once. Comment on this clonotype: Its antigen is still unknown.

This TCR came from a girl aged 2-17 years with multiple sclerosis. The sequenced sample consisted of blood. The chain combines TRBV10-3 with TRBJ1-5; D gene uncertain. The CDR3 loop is CAISESGSNQPQHF. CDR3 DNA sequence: TGTGCCATCAGTGAGTCCGGGTCCAATCAGCCCCAGCATTTT.